This is a list of T cell receptor beta chains from one sample in a study of T cell responses to AZD1222 COVID-19 vaccine. Clones were sequenced by immunoSEQ multiplex PCR, and TCRdb holds only the in-frame ones, with some missing. Among approximately 150,000 clones listed, around nine tenths were seen once. The input for sequencing was peripheral blood, taken 28 days after the second AZD1222 dose. The receptors were gathered from an adult who received the AZD1222 COVID-19 vaccine. Both conserved end residues are part of each CDR3. A D gene is named only where the DNA matches it firmly. The size of a clone is reported for some rows only, either as once, few or many, or as a class for expanded clones.

j_call d_call v_call clone_size cdr3_aa cdr3_nt
TRBJ1-2 - TRBV6-1 - CASSEAPGVGYTF TGTGCCAGCAGTGAAGCGCCTGGGGTTGGCTACACCTTC
TRBJ1-2 - TRBV10-3 - CAISRDPTNYGYTF TGTGCCATCAGCAGGGACCCTACTAACTATGGCTACACCTTC
TRBJ1-1 - TRBV7-2 - CASSQQGNTEAFF TGTGCCAGCAGCCAACAGGGAAACACTGAAGCTTTCTTT
TRBJ1-6 TRBD1 TRBV9 few CASSAPGGSSPLHF TGTGCCAGCAGCGCGCCAGGGGGAAGTTCACCCCTCCACTTT
TRBJ1-5 - TRBV4-3 - CASSQDPNQPQHF TGCGCCAGCAGCCAAGACCCCAATCAGCCCCAGCATTTT
TRBJ2-4 - TRBV12-5 - CASGKGRLGNIQYF TGTGCTAGTGGTAAAGGTCGTTTGGGGAACATTCAGTACTTC
TRBJ1-1 - TRBV5-5 few CASSFSRSGMNTEAFF TGTGCCAGCAGCTTCTCGAGGTCGGGAATGAACACTGAAGCTTTCTTT
TRBJ2-5 - TRBV20-1 - CSASLAETQYF TGCAGTGCATCCTTAGCGGAGACCCAGTACTTC
TRBJ2-5 - TRBV5-6 - CASSPAAMETQYF TGTGCCAGCAGCCCCGCGGCCATGGAGACCCAGTACTTC
TRBJ1-3 - TRBV30 - CAWQGLTGGNTIYF TGTGCCTGGCAGGGGTTAACTGGAGGAAACACCATATATTTT
TRBJ1-2 - TRBV21-1 - CASRGTLTSGYTF TGTGCCAGCAGGGGGACTTTAACGAGTGGCTACACCTTC
TRBJ1-5 - TRBV18 once CASSPGGGQPQHF TGTGCCAGCTCACCGGGGGGAGGTCAGCCCCAGCATTTT
TRBJ1-4 - TRBV9 - CASSVGFDEKLFF TGTGCCAGCAGCGTAGGGTTTGATGAAAAACTGTTTTTT
TRBJ2-3 TRBD2 TRBV30 - CAWSVPRSGVRTDTQYF TGTGCCTGGAGTGTCCCGCGAAGCGGGGTAAGAACAGATACGCAGTATTTT
TRBJ1-6 TRBD1 TRBV10-3 - CAIMGDRESPLHF TGTGCCATCATGGGGGACAGGGAATCACCCCTCCACTTT
TRBJ1-2 TRBD1 TRBV4-1 - CASSHPGQGNYGYTF TGCGCCAGCAGCCACCCGGGACAGGGAAACTATGGCTACACCTTC
TRBJ1-2 - TRBV7-8 - CASSLQREGGDGYTF TGTGCCAGCAGCTTACAGCGTGAGGGCGGTGATGGCTACACCTTC
TRBJ2-1 TRBD1 TRBV9 - CASSVTGQGPYNEQFF TGTGCCAGCAGCGTAACGGGACAGGGGCCCTACAATGAGCAGTTCTTC
TRBJ2-1 - TRBV5-6 - CASSVYNEQFF TGTGCCAGCAGCGTATACAATGAGCAGTTCTTC
TRBJ2-2 - TRBV27 - CASSLGGRGSINTGELFF TGTGCCAGCAGTTTAGGTGGACGGGGGTCCATTAACACCGGGGAGCTGTTTTTT
TRBJ1-2 TRBD1 TRBV9 - CASSEALTGGGPGYTF TGTGCCAGCAGCGAGGCCCTGACAGGGGGCGGGCCTGGCTACACCTTC
TRBJ2-4 - TRBV4-3 - CASSQGFELWDIQYF TGCGCCAGCAGCCAAGGGTTCGAGTTGTGGGACATTCAGTACTTC
TRBJ2-7 TRBD1 TRBV5-8 - CASKELGQHYEQYF TGTGCCAGCAAAGAATTGGGACAGCACTACGAGCAGTACTTC